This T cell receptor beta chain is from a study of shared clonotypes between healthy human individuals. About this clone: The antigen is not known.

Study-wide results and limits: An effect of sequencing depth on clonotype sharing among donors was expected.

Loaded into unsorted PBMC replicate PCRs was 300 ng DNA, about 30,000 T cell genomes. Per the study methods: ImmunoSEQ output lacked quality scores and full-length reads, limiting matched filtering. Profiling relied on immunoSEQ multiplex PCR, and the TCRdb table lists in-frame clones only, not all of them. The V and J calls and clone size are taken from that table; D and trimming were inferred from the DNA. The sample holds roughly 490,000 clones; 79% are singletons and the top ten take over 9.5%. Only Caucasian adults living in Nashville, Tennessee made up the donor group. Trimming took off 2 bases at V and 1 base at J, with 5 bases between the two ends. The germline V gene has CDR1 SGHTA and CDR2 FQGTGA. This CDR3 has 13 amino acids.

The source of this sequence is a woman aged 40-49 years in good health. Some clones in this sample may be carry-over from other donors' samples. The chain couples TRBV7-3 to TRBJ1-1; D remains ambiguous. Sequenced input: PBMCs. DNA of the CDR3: TGTGCCAGCAGCTTATCCTGGAACACTGAAGCTTTCTTT. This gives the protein CASSLSWNTEAFF. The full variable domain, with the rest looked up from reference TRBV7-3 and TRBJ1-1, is GAGVSQTPSNKVTEKGKYVELRCDPISGHTALYWYRQSLGQGPEFLIYFQGTGAADDSGLPNDRFFAVRPEGSVSTLKIQRTERGDSAVYLCASSLSWNTEAFFGQGTRLTVV.